The 4 T cell receptor beta chains reported below all come from one sample, sequenced in a study of OX40 agonist ivuxolimab in advanced cancers. Assay used: immunoSEQ multiplex PCR; TCRdb lists only in-frame clones, some missing. The table includes about 53,000 clones, roughly 90% detected once. The sample here was CD4+ or CD8+ T cells sorted from blood, taken in a trial of the OX40 agonist ivuxolimab. These TCRs come from an adult with an advanced solid tumor such as melanoma, head and neck, liver or kidney cancer.

The CDR3 nucleotides read TGTGCTAGTGGTTTGGGGATTGGGGAGACCCAGTACTTC. Translation gives CASGLGIGETQYF. The chain is built from TRBV12-5 and TRBJ2-5; D remains ambiguous. Germline V lookup: CDR1 LGHNT, CDR2 FRNRAP. Trimming removed 1 base from V and 5 bases from J, with 8 bases in between. The CDR3 length is 13 residues.

The chain couples TRBV5-6 to TRBJ2-3; D is unresolved. Germline CDR1 is SGHDT and CDR2 is YYEEEE. V gave up 4 bases and J gave up 1 base, with 13 bases separating them. The CDR3 has 15 residues. CDR3 DNA sequence: TGTGCCAGCAGCCCGTACTCGGCCCGCACAGATACGCAGTATTTT. This encodes CASSPYSARTDTQYF.

The chain carries TRBV11-2 and TRBJ2-1; 11 bases are a match to TRBD2. Germline loops: CDR1 SGHAT, CDR2 FQNNGV. The ends lost 5 bases at V and 0 bases at J; junction bases unmatched: 3. The CDR3 has 16 residues. The CDR3 region is CASSPGTSGSYNEQFF. CDR3 coding DNA: TGTGCCAGCAGCCCGGGGACTAGCGGCTCCTACAATGAGCAGTTCTTC.

V gene TRBV10-2 combines with J gene TRBJ2-3; 9 bases match TRBD2. CDR3 length: 14 residues. V shed 8 bases and J 6 bases; nucleotides not matched to a gene: 9. Germline CDR1 reads WSHSY; CDR2 reads SAAADI. CDR3 bases: TGCGCCAGCCGGCGAGCGGGAGGTGGGGATACGCAGTATTTT. It codes for CASRRAGGGDTQYF.